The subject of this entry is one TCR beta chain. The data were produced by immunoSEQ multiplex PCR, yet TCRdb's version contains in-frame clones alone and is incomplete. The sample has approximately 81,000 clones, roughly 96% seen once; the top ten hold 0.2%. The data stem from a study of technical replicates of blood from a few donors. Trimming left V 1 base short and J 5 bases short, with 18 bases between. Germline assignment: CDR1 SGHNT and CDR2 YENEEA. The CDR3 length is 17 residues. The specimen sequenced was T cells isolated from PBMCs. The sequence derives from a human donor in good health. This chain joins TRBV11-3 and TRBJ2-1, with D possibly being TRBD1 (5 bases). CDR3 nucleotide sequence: TGTGCCAGCAGCTTAGTTAGGGGCCGACCTCCTCACAATGAGCAGTTCTTC. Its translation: CASSLVRGRPPHNEQFF.